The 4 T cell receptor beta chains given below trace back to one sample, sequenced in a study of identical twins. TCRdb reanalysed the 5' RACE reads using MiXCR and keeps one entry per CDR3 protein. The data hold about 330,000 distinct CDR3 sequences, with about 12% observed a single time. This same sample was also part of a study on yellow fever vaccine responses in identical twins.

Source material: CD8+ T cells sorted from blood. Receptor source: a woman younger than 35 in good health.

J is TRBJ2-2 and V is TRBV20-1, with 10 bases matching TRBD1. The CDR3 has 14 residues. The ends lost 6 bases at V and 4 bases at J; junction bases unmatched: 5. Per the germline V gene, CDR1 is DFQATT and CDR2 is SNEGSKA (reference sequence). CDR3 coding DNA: TGCAGTGCCACGGGACAGGGGAGCACCGGGGAGCTGTTTTTT. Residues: CSATGQGSTGELFF.

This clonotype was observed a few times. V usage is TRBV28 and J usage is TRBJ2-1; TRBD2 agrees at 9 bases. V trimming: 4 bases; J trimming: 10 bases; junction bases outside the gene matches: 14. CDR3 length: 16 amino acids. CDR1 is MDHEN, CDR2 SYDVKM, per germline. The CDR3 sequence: CASSSPSGGGAEEQFF. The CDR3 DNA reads TGTGCCAGCAGTTCCCCTTCTGGCGGGGGGGCCGAAGAGCAGTTCTTC. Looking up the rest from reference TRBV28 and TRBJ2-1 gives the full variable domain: DVKVTQSSRYLVKRTGEKVFLECVQDMDHENMFWYRQDPGLGLRLIYFSYDVKMKEKGDIPEGYSVSREKKERFSLILESASTNQTSMYLCASSSPSGGGAEEQFFGPGTRLTVL.

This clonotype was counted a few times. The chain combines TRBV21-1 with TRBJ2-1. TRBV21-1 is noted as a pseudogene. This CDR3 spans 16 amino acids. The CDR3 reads CASSKVGGGPSNEQFF. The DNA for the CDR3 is TGTGCCAGCAGCAAAGTGGGGGGAGGGCCTAGCAATGAGCAGTTCTTC.

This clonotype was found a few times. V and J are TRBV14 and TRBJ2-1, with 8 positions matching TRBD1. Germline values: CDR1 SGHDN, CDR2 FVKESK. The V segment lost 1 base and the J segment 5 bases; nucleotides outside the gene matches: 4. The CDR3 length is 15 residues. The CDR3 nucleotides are TGTGCCAGCAGCCAAGGGGACAGGTTTGACAATGAGCAGTTCTTC. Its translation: CASSQGDRFDNEQFF.